This TCR beta chain comes out of a study of neurological immune-mediated disorders. This clonotype was picked up many times. Looked up from germline, CDR1 is SGHTA and CDR2 is FQGNSA. With 3 bases clipped from V and 4 bases from J, the junction kept 11 bases outside the gene matches. The CDR3 is made up of 17 amino acids. The cDNA was synthesized by means of template-switch 5'RACE, which was carried out with 10-nucleotide random UMIs. TCRdb ran MiXCR on the 5' RACE reads and lists one entry per CDR3 protein. The table lists about 70,000 distinct CDR3 sequences, 2.5% to 4% of them singletons. This chain connects TRBV7-2 to TRBJ1-4, with 7 bases fitting TRBD1. This clonotype originated in a woman between 50 and 59 years old with multiple sclerosis. The sequenced sample was PBMCs. In nucleotides, the CDR3 is TGTGCCAGCAGCTTCCTCGGGAGGGGGCTCGATAATGAAAAACTGTTTTTT. Protein: CASSFLGRGLDNEKLFF.